The present entry profiles one TCR beta chain with its context. Its target is unknown. The repertoire was sequenced with immunoSEQ multiplex PCR; TCRdb's copy has only in-frame clones and lacks some. Among 55,000 to 70,000 clones, 91% were seen once, and the ten largest hold over 2%. Trimming pared 0 bases from V and 0 bases from J, leaving 18 bases between. CDR1 is GTSNPN, CDR2 SVGIG, per germline (reference sequence). This CDR3 has 18 residues. This record comes from a study of cytomegalovirus exposure and HLA in healthy donors. In the study overall: Later, an analysis reported that the 95 to 150 validation repertoires had used the same platform as the 500 to 750 first-cohort repertoires.

Study observations and caveats: The study put 150 or so TCR beta chains on its list as cytomegalovirus-associated. First-cohort TCR clusters were later found to tend to co-occur in the approximately 120 validation repertoires.

This clonotype was obtained from a woman aged 25 to 45 in good health and CMV-seronegative. The rearrangement links TRBV30 to TRBJ1-3; D is uncertain. Specimen: PBMCs. The CDR3 coding sequence is TGTGCCTGGAGTGTACTCGGGTCTCTCGGCATCTCTGGAAACACCATATATTTT. Protein: CAWSVLGSLGISGNTIYF.